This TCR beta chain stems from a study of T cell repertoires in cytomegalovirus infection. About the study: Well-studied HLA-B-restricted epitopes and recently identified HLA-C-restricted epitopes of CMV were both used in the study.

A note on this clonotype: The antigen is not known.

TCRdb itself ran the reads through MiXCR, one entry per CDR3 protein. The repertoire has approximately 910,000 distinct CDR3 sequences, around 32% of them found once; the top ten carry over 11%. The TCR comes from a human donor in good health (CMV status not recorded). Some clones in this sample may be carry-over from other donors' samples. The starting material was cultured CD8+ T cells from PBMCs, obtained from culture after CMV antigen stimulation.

This CDR3 is CASSPIGQADYNEQFF. The DNA of the CDR3 is TGTGCCAGCAGTCCAATTGGACAGGCGGACTACAATGAGCAGTTCTTC. The gene calls are TRBV27 and TRBJ2-1, with 7 bases lining up with TRBD1. The CDR3 runs to 16 residues. Germline loops: CDR1 MNHEY, CDR2 SMNVEV (reference sequence). V gave up 5 bases and J gave up 3 bases; unmatched junction bases: 10.